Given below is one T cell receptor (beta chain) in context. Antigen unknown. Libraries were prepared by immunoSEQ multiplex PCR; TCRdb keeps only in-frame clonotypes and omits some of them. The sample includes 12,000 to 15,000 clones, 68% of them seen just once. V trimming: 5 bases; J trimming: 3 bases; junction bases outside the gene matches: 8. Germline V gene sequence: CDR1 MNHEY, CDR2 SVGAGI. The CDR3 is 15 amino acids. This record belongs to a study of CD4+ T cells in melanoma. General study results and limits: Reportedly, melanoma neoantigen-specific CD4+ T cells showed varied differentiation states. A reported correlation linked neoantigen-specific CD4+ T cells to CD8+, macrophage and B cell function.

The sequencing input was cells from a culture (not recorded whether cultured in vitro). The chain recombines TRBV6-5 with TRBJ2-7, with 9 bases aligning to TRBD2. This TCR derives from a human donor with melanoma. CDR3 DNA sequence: TGTGCCAGCAGTCCAAGCGGGGGGCACATCTACGAGCAGTACTTC. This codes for CASSPSGGHIYEQYF.